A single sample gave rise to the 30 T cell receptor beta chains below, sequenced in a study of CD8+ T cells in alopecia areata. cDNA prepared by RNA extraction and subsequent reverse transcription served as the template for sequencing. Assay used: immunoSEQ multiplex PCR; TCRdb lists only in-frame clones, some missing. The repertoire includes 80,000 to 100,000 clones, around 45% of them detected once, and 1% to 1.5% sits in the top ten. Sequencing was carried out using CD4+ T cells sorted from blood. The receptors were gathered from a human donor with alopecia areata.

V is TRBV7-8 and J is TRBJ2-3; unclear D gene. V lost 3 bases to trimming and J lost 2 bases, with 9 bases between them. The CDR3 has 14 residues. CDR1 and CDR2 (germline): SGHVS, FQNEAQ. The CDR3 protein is CASSLAVNTDTQYF. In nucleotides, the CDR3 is TGTGCCAGCAGCTTGGCTGTCAACACAGATACGCAGTATTTT.

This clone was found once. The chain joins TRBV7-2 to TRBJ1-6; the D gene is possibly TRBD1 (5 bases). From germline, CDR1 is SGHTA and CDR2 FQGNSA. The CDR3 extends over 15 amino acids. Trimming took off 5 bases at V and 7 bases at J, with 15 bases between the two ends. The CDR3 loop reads CASSGSGTVNSPLHF. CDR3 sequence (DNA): TGTGCCAGCAGCGGGTCCGGGACCGTCAATTCACCCCTCCACTTT.

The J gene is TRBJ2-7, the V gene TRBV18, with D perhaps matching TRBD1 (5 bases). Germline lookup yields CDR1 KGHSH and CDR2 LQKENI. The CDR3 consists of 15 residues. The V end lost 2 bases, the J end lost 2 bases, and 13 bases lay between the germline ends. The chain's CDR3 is CASSPGLQGPYEQYF. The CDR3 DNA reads TGTGCCAGCTCACCAGGGCTGCAGGGCCCCTACGAGCAGTACTTC.

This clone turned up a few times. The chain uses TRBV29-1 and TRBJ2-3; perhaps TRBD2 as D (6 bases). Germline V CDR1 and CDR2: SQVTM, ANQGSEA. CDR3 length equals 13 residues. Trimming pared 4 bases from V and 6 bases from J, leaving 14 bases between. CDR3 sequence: CSVVQGGRDTQYF. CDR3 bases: TGCAGCGTTGTCCAGGGAGGAAGGGATACGCAGTATTTT.

CDR3: CASSPLVSAAEFETQYF. The CDR3 nucleotides are TGTGCCAGCTCACCACTCGTTTCGGCTGCGGAGTTCGAGACCCAGTACTTC. This chain connects TRBV18 to TRBJ2-5, with D hard to call. V was trimmed by 1 base and J by 5 bases, leaving 20 bases between them. The germline V gene has CDR1 KGHSH and CDR2 LQKENI. The CDR3 is 17 residues long.

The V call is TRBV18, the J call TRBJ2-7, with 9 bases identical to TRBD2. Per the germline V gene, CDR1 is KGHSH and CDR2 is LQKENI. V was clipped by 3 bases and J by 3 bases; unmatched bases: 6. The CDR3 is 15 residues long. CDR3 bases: TGTGCCAGCTCACCCCCGGGACTAGCTTACTACGAGCAGTACTTC. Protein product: CASSPPGLAYYEQYF.

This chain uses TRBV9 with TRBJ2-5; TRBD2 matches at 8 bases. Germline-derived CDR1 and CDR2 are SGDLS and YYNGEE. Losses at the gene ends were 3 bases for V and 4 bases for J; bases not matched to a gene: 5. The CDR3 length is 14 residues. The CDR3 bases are TGTGCCAGCAGCGCAACTAGCGGAGGAGAGACCCAGTACTTC. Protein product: CASSATSGGETQYF.

The CDR3 nucleotides read TGTGCCAGCAGCCAAGAGGGGACTAGCGGGACAGAGACCCAGTACTTC. Amino acids: CASSQEGTSGTETQYF. The chain combines TRBV4-2 with TRBJ2-5; 13 nucleotides match TRBD2. The CDR3 extends over 16 amino acids. CDR1 is LGHNA and CDR2 is YNFKEQ in the germline V gene. The J segment lost 4 bases and the V segment lost 0 bases, leaving 2 bases of the junction unmatched.

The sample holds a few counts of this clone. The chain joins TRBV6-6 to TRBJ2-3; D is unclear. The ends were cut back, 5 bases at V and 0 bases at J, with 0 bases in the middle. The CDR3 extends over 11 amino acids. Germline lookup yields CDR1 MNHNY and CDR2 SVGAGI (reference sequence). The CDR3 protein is CASSSTDTQYF. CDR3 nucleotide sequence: TGTGCCAGCAGTAGCACAGATACGCAGTATTTT.

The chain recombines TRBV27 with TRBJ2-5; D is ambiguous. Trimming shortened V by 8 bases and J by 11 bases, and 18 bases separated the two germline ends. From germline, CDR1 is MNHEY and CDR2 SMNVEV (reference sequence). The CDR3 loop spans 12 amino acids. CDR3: CASLSKVGEQYF. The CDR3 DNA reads TGTGCCAGCTTGTCGAAAGTGGGTGAGCAGTACTTC.

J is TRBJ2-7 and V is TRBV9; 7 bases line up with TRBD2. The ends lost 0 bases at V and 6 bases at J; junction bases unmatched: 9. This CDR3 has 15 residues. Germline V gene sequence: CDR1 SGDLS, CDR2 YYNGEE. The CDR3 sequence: CASSVDSGAPGEQYF. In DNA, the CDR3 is TGTGCCAGCAGCGTAGACAGCGGGGCCCCTGGCGAGCAGTACTTC. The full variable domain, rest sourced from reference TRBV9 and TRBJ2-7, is DSGVTQTPKHLITATGQRVTLRCSPRSGDLSVYWYQQSLDQGLQFLIQYYNGEERAKGNILERFSAQQFPDLHSELNLSSLELGDSALYFCASSVDSGAPGEQYFGPGTRLTVT.

This chain's CDR3 is CAWSVGVFGGYGYTF. CDR3 in DNA: TGTGCCTGGAGTGTAGGAGTATTTGGAGGCTATGGCTACACCTTC. This chain joins TRBV30 and TRBJ1-2, with D unclear. The V end was cut by 0 bases, the J end by 4 bases, with 15 bases between. The length of the CDR3 is 15 residues. Germline V lookup: CDR1 GTSNPN, CDR2 SVGIG (reference sequence).

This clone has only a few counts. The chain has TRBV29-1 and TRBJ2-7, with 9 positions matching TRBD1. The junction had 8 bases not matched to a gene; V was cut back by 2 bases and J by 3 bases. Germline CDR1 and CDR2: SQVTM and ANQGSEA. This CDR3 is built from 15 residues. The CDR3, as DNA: TGCAGCGTTGAACTGGGACAGGGATTTAACTACGAGCAGTACTTC. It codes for CSVELGQGFNYEQYF.

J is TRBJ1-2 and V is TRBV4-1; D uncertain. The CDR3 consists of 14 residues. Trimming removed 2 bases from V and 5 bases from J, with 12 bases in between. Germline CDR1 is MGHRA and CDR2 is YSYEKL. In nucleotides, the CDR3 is TGCGCCAGCAGCCAACTGGGTTCCGTGTATGGCTACACCTTC. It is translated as CASSQLGSVYGYTF.

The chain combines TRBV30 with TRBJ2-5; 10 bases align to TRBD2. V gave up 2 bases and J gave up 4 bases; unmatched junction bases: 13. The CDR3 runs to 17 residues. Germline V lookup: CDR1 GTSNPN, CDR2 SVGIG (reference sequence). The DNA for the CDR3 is TGTGCCTGGAGTCAATTTAGAAGCGGGAGGGCCGGAGAGACCCAGTACTTC. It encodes CAWSQFRSGRAGETQYF.

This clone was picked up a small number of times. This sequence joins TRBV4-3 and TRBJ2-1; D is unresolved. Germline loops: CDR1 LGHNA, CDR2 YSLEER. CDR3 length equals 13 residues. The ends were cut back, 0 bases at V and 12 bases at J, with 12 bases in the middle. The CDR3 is CASSQDYSLAQFF. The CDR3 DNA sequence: TGCGCCAGCAGCCAAGACTACTCGTTGGCGCAGTTCTTC.

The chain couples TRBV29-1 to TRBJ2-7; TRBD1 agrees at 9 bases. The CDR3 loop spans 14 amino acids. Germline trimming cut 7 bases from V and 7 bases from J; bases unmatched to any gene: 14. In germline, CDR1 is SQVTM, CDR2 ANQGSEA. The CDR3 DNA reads TGCAGCGCTGCATCCTACAGGGGGCTTGAAGAGCAGTACTTC. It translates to CSAASYRGLEEQYF.

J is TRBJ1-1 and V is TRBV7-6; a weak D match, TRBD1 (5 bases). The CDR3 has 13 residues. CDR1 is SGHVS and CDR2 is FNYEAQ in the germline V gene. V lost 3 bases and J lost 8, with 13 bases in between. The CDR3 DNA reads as TGTGCCAGCAGCTTCCGGTCCGGGACGGAAGCTTTCTTT. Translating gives CASSFRSGTEAFF. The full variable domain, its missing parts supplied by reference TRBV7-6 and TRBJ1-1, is GAGVSQSPRYKVTKRGQDVALRCDPISGHVSLYWYRQALGQGPEFLTYFNYEAQQDKSGLPNDRFSAERPEGSISTLTIQRTEQRDSAMYRCASSFRSGTEAFFGQGTRLTVV.

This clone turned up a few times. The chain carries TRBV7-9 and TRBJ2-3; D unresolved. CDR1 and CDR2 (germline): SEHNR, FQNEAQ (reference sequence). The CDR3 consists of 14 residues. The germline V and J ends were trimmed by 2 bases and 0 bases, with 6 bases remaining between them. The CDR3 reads CASSLSISTDTQYF. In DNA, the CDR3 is TGTGCCAGCAGCTTAAGTATCAGCACAGATACGCAGTATTTT.

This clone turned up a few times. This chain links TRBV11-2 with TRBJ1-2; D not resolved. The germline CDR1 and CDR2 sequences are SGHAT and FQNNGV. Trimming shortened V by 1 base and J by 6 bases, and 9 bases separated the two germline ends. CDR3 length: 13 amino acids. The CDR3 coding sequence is TGTGCCAGCAGCTTAGGTGGGGTCAATGGCTACACCTTC. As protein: CASSLGGVNGYTF.

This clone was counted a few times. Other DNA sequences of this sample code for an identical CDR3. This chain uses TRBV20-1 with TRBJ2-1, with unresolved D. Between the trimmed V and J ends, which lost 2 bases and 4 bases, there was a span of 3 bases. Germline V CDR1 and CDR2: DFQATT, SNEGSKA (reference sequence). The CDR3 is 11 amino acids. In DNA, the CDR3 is TGCAGTGCTAGACCTTACAATGAGCAGTTCTTC. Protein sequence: CSARPYNEQFF.

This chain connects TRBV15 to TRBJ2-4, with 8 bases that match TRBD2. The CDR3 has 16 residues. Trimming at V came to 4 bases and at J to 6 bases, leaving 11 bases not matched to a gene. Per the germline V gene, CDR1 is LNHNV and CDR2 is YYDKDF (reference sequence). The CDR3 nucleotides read TGTGCCACCAGCACCCCGAGACGGGGGGGGACAAACATTCAGTACTTC. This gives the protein CATSTPRRGGTNIQYF.

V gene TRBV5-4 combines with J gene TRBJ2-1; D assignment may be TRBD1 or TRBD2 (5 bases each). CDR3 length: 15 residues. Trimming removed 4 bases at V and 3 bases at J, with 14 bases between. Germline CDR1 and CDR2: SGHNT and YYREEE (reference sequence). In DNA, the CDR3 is TGTGCCAGCAGCCGCAACCAGGGAGACTACAATGAGCAGTTCTTC. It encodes CASSRNQGDYNEQFF.

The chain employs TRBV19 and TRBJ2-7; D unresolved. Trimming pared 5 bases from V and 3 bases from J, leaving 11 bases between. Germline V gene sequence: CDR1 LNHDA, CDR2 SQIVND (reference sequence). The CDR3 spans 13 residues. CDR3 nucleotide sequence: TGTGCCAGTAGTCCTCGGGCTAGCTACGAGCAGTACTTC. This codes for CASSPRASYEQYF.

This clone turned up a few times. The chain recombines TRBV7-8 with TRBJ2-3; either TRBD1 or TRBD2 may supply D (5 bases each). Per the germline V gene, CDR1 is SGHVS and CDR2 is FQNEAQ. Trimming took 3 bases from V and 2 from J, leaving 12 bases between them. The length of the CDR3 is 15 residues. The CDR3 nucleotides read TGTGCCAGCAGCTTCCCCCGGGGCTTCACAGATACGCAGTATTTT. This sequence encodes CASSFPRGFTDTQYF.

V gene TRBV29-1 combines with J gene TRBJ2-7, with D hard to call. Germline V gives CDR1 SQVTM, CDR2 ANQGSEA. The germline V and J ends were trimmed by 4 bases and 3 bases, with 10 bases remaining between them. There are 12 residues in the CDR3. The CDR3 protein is CSVVGQLYEQYF. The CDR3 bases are TGCAGCGTTGTGGGCCAACTCTACGAGCAGTACTTC.

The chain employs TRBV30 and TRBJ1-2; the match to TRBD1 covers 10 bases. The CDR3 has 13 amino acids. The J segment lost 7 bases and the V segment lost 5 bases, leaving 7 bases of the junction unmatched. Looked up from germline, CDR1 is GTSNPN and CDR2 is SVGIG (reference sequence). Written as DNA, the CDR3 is TGTGCCTGGGAGACAGGGGGCGAGGTTGGCTACACCTTC. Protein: CAWETGGEVGYTF.

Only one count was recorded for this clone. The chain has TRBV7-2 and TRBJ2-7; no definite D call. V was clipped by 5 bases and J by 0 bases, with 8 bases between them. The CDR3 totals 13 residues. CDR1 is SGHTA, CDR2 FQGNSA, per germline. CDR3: CASSAPPSYEQYF. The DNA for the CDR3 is TGTGCCAGCAGCGCGCCCCCCTCCTACGAGCAGTACTTC. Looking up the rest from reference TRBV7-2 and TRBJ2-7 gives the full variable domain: GAGVSQSPSNKVTEKGKDVELRCDPISGHTALYWYRQSLGQGLEFLIYFQGNSAPDKSGLPSDRFSAERTGGSVSTLTIQRTQQEDSAVYLCASSAPPSYEQYFGPGTRLTVT.

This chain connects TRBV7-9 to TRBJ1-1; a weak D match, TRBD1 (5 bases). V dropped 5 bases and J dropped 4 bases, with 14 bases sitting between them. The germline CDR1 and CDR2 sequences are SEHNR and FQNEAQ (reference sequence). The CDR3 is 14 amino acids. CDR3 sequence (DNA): TGTGCCAGCAGCCCACGTAAGGGGTTCACTGAAGCTTTCTTT. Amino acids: CASSPRKGFTEAFF.

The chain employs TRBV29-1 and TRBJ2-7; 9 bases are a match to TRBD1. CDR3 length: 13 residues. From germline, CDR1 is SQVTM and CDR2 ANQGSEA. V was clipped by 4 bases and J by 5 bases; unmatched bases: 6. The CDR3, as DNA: TGCAGCGTTGGAAACAGGGGGCTCAACGAGCAGTACTTC. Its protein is CSVGNRGLNEQYF.